A selection of T cell receptor beta chains follows, all from one sample in a study of CD8 T cells in ankylosing spondylitis. TCRdb re-derived calls from the 5' RACE reads in MiXCR, one entry per CDR3 protein. The sample lists 150,000 to 200,000 distinct CDR3 sequences; roughly 11% were seen once. The source material was blood, either unsorted or a sorted T cell fraction (not recorded which). The receptors were sampled from a male donor with ankylosing spondylitis or in good health (not recorded which). Both conserved end residues are part of each CDR3. A D gene is named only where the DNA matches it firmly. Part of the rows lack a size; the others show once, few, many or a class for expanded clones.

>TRBJ2-3|TRBD1|many|TRBV15|15
TGTGCCACCAGCAGGGACAGGGGTGCCGCAGATACGCAGTATTTT
CATSRDRGAADTQYF
>TRBJ1-3|NA|many|TRBV10-2|17
TGCGCCAGCAGTGAGTCGACCCCGGGGGGCTCTGGAAACACCATATATTTT
CASSESTPGGSGNTIYF
>TRBJ2-1|NA|many|TRBV2|16
TGTGCCAGCAGTGGAGGTCCGGCGGGGCCATACAATGAGCAGTTCTTC
CASSGGPAGPYNEQFF
>TRBJ1-2|NA|many|TRBV12-3/TRBV12-4|14
TGTGCCAGCACCGTCGTAGGGATGAACTATGGCTACACCTTC
CASTVVGMNYGYTF
>TRBJ1-6|NA|many|TRBV6-5|13
TGTGCCAGCAGTTACTCGGGGGATTCACCCCTCCACTTT
CASSYSGDSPLHF
>TRBJ1-5|NA|many|TRBV12-3/TRBV12-4|14
TGTGCCAGCAGCCCCGGGACTGTGGATCAGCCCCAGCATTTT
CASSPGTVDQPQHF
>TRBJ1-2|NA|many|TRBV4-3|15
TGCGCCAGCAGCCAAGGGTTCGGCGGAAACTATGGCTACACCTTC
CASSQGFGGNYGYTF
>TRBJ2-3|TRBD2|many|TRBV12-3/TRBV12-4|12
TGTGCCAGCAGTGTAGCGGGAGGTACGCAGTATTTT
CASSVAGGTQYF
>TRBJ1-5|NA|NA|TRBV7-2|11
TGTGCCAGCAGCCGGGGGGGTCCCCAGCATTTT
CASSRGGPQHF
>TRBJ2-2|NA|NA|TRBV7-9|16
TGTGCCAGCAGCGCAGGGGACGGCACGAACACCGGGGAGCTGTTTTTT
CASSAGDGTNTGELFF
>TRBJ2-7|NA|many|TRBV12-3/TRBV12-4|14
TGTGCCAGCAGCCAAGGTAGGGGTCCCTACGAGCAGTACTTC
CASSQGRGPYEQYF
>TRBJ2-5|TRBD2|many|TRBV12-3/TRBV12-4|15
TGTGCCAGCAGTTTTAGCGGGAGGGGACAAGAGACCCAGTACTTC
CASSFSGRGQETQYF
>TRBJ2-2|NA|many|TRBV4-1|15
TGCGCCAGCAGTCAGTCGCGGATACTTTACGGGGAGCTGTTTTTT
CASSQSRILYGELFF
>TRBJ1-1|NA|few|TRBV7-9|13
TGTGCCAGCAGCTACAGGGAGGGAACTGAAGCTTTCTTT
CASSYREGTEAFF
>TRBJ2-3|NA|many|TRBV27|15
TGTGCCAGCAGTTCCCGACAAGGGCCCACAGATACGCAGTATTTT
CASSSRQGPTDTQYF
>TRBJ2-7|NA|NA|TRBV7-9|13
TGTGCCAGCAGCCACCGTGGGGCGCGCGAGCAGTACTTC
CASSHRGAREQYF
>TRBJ1-2|NA|many|TRBV3-1|13
TGTGCCAGCAGCCAAGGACAGTTCTATGGCTACACCTTC
CASSQGQFYGYTF
>TRBJ2-3|NA|few|TRBV11-2|18
TGTGCCAGCAGCCTGGAGGGGACGAGCAGGACTCTCGCAGATACGCAGTATTTT
CASSLEGTSRTLADTQYF
>TRBJ2-1|TRBD1|NA|TRBV20-1|14
TGCAGTGCCCACACCGGGACAGGGAAGAATGAGCAGTTCTTC
CSAHTGTGKNEQFF
>TRBJ2-5|TRBD1|many|TRBV18|18
TGTGCCAGCTCGCGCTCCCGGACAGGGGGTGATTCAAGAGAGACCCAGTACTTC
CASSRSRTGGDSRETQYF
>TRBJ2-5|TRBD2|NA|TRBV20-1|21
TGCAGTGCTAGAGTTCCACCTTCTAGCGGGGGGCTTCAGACCCCACAAGAGACCCAGTACTTC
CSARVPPSSGGLQTPQETQYF
>TRBJ2-7|NA|few|TRBV5-1|15
TGCGCCAGCAGCGAGGGGGTTACTGGAATCTACGAGCAGTACTTC
CASSEGVTGIYEQYF
>TRBJ2-1|NA|NA|TRBV5-1|15
TGCGCCAGCAGCTTGAGCTGGACTCCGGGGGATGAGCAGTTCTTC
CASSLSWTPGDEQFF
>TRBJ1-2|TRBD1|NA|TRBV6-5|13
TGTGCCAGCAGTTGGGGACAGGGACGAGTTGGCACCTTC
CASSWGQGRVGTF
>TRBJ2-3|NA|few|TRBV18|13
TGTGCCAGCTCACCAGAGAGCACAGATACGCAGTATTTT
CASSPESTDTQYF
>TRBJ1-2|NA|many|TRBV6-6|15
TGTGCCAGCAGGACCGGGACGCGGGCTAACTATGGCTACACCTTC
CASRTGTRANYGYTF
>TRBJ2-7|TRBD2|many|TRBV5-1|15
TGCGCCAGCAGCTCTGGACTAGCGGGCATGTACGAGCAGTACTTC
CASSSGLAGMYEQYF
>TRBJ1-2|NA|many|TRBV3-1|15
TGTGCCAGCAGCTGGGGACTGACTGCTAACTATGGCTACACCTTC
CASSWGLTANYGYTF
>TRBJ1-3|NA|many|TRBV25-1|19
TGTGCCAGCAGTGAATCGAGATCGCCTAGTCAGGGGTCAAGAAACACCATATATTTT
CASSESRSPSQGSRNTIYF
>TRBJ1-3|NA|many|TRBV25-1|11
TGTGCAGGGAGGACTGGAAACACCATATATTTT
CAGRTGNTIYF
>TRBJ2-1|TRBD1|NA|TRBV6-1|15
TGTGCCAGCAGTAAAGACAGGGATCGGAACAATGAGCAGTTCTTC
CASSKDRDRNNEQFF
>TRBJ2-2|TRBD1|many|TRBV5-1|17
TGCGCCAGCAGCTTAATCGGGACAGGGCTGAACACCGGGGAGCTGTTTTTT
CASSLIGTGLNTGELFF